The 12 T cell receptor beta chains below come from one sample, sequenced in a study of cytomegalovirus exposure and HLA in healthy donors. Use of 60 Vbeta and 13 Jbeta primers characterized the PCR. The table came from immunoSEQ multiplex PCR; TCRdb's copy has only in-frame clones and leaves some out. The sample holds under 200,000 clones, 75% to 85% seen once. Sequencing was carried out using PBMCs. These receptors were obtained from a male donor in good health and CMV-seropositive.

This chain links TRBV19 with TRBJ1-6; 9 bases agree with TRBD1. Germline lookup yields CDR1 LNHDA and CDR2 SQIVND (reference sequence). The ends lost 4 bases at V and 7 bases at J; junction bases unmatched: 5. This CDR3 has 15 residues. CDR3 amino acids: CASSRADRGNSPLHF. CDR3 in DNA: TGTGCCAGTAGTAGAGCGGACAGGGGAAATTCACCCCTCCACTTT.

The table lists this clone with a count of one. J is TRBJ2-3 and V is TRBV29-1, with D perhaps TRBD1 (7 bases). Trimming pared 7 bases from V and 1 base from J, leaving 12 bases between. From germline, CDR1 is SQVTM and CDR2 ANQGSEA. The CDR3 is 13 amino acids. CDR3 amino acids: CSARGAGTDTQYF. CDR3 bases: TGCAGCGCCAGGGGGGCCGGCACAGATACGCAGTATTTT.

J is TRBJ1-6 and V is TRBV15, with 11 nucleotides matching TRBD1. V trimming: 3 bases; J trimming: 13 bases; junction bases outside the gene matches: 5. CDR3 length: 14 residues. The germline gives CDR1 LNHNV, CDR2 YYDKDF (reference sequence). The CDR3 loop reads CATSRDRGPVPLHF. Here the CDR3 DNA reads TGTGCCACCAGCAGGGACAGGGGGCCGGTGCCCCTCCACTTT.

This clone was seen a single time. This rearrangement joins TRBV27 to TRBJ1-4; tentatively, D is TRBD1 (5 bases). The germline V and J ends were trimmed by 3 bases and 4 bases, with 9 bases remaining between them. CDR3 length equals 14 residues. CDR1 and CDR2 (germline): MNHEY, SMNVEV (reference sequence). This CDR3 reads CASSLTRGNEKLFF. CDR3 nucleotide sequence: TGTGCCAGCAGTTTGACTAGGGGTAATGAAAAACTGTTTTTT.

This rearrangement joins TRBV5-1 to TRBJ2-3; 11 bases match TRBD1. Germline V gives CDR1 SGHRS, CDR2 YFSETQ. The J segment lost 5 bases and the V segment lost 7 bases, leaving 6 bases of the junction unmatched. This CDR3 region has 14 residues. CDR3 in DNA: TGCGCCAGCGCCGGGGACAGGGGGGGAGATACGCAGTATTTT. Amino acid sequence: CASAGDRGGDTQYF.

This clone was detected a few times. The chain recombines TRBV27 with TRBJ1-2; no definite D call. The CDR3 spans 13 residues. Trimming cost V 3 bases and J 1 base, with 6 bases left between them. Germline assignment: CDR1 MNHEY and CDR2 SMNVEV (reference sequence). In DNA, the CDR3 is TGTGCCAGCAGTTTGAGGGTTAACTATGGCTACACCTTC. Amino acids: CASSLRVNYGYTF.

This clone was seen only once. J is TRBJ2-6 and V is TRBV5-1, with D tentatively TRBD2 (7 bases). This CDR3 comprises 20 residues. Germline-derived CDR1 and CDR2 are SGHRS and YFSETQ. V gave up 3 bases and J gave up 0 bases, with 22 bases separating them. The CDR3 coding sequence is TGCGCCAGCAGCTACTTCCAAGGGGGGGGATTAAGCTCTGGGGCCAACGTCCTGACTTTC. Protein sequence: CASSYFQGGGLSSGANVLTF.

This clone was found a few times. The DNA of the CDR3 is TGTGCCAGCAGCTTGGATGGAGGCTATGGCTACACCTTC. It is translated as CASSLDGGYGYTF. The chain employs TRBV5-4 and TRBJ1-2; D ambiguous. The CDR3 has 13 amino acids. Per germline, CDR1 SGHNT and CDR2 YYREEE (reference sequence). V shed 0 bases and J shed 4 bases, with 7 bases lying between them.

The V gene is TRBV4-2, the J gene TRBJ2-4, with D maybe TRBD1 (6 bases). Trimming pared 6 bases from V and 6 bases from J, leaving 27 bases between. Germline CDR1 and CDR2: LGHNA and YNFKEQ. The CDR3 consists of 18 residues. The chain's CDR3 is CASSPESSGDKGRNIQYF. As DNA, the CDR3 is TGTGCCAGCAGTCCCGAGTCGTCAGGGGACAAAGGTAGAAACATTCAGTACTTC.

The rearrangement uses TRBV14 and TRBJ2-5; D may be TRBD1 (6 bases). This CDR3 has 15 residues. The V and J ends lost 4 bases and 2 bases respectively, with 14 bases between them. Germline-derived CDR1 and CDR2 are SGHDN and FVKESK. CDR3 protein: CASSPGGGRQETQYF. For the CDR3, the DNA is TGTGCCAGCAGCCCGGGTGGGGGCCGACAAGAGACCCAGTACTTC.

The chain recombines TRBV5-4 with TRBJ2-3; 11 bases match TRBD2. Germline-derived CDR1 and CDR2 are SGHNT and YYREEE (reference sequence). This CDR3 region has 18 residues. Trimming took 3 bases from V and 1 from J; bases not matched to a gene: 10. The CDR3 region is CASSYPIAGGKRTDTQYF. In nucleotides, the CDR3 is TGTGCCAGCAGCTATCCTATAGCGGGGGGGAAACGCACAGATACGCAGTATTTT.

The chain joins TRBV5-1 to TRBJ2-3; 8 bases are shared with TRBD2. Trimming at V came to 5 bases and at J to 1 base, leaving 15 bases not matched to a gene. The CDR3 extends over 18 amino acids. Looked up from germline, CDR1 is SGHRS and CDR2 is YFSETQ. The CDR3: CASSYGLASIRGTDTQYF. The CDR3, as DNA: TGCGCCAGCAGTTACGGACTAGCAAGTATTCGGGGCACAGATACGCAGTATTTT.